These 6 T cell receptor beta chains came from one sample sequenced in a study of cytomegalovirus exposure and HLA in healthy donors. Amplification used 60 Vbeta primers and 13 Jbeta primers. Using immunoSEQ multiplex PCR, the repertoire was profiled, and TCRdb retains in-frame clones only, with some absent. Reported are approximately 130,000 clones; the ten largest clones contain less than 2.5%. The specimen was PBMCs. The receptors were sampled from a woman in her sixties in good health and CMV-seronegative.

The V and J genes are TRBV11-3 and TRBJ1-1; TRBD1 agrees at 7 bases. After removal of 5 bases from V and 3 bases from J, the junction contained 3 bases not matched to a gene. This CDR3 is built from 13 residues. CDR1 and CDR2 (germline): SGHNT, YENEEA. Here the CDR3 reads CASSPGGYTEAFF. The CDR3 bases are TGTGCCAGCAGCCCAGGGGGGTACACTGAAGCTTTCTTT. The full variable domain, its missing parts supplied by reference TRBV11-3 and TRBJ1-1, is EAGVVQSPRYKIIEKKQPVAFWCNPISGHNTLYWYLQNLGQGPELLIRYENEEAVDDSQLPKDRFSAERLKGVDSTLKIQPAELGDSAVYLCASSPGGYTEAFFGQGTRLTVV.

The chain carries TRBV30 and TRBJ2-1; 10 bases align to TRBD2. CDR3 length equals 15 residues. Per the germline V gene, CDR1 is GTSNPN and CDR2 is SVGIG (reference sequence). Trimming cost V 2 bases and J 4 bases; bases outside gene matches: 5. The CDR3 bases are TGTGCCTGGAGTACAGCGGGAGGGAATTACAATGAGCAGTTCTTC. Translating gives CAWSTAGGNYNEQFF.

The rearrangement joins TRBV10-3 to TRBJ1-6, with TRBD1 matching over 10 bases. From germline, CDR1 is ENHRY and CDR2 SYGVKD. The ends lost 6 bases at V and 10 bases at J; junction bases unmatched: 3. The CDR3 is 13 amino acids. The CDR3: CAIRGTGESPLHF. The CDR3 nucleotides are TGTGCCATCAGGGGGACAGGGGAATCACCCCTCCACTTT.

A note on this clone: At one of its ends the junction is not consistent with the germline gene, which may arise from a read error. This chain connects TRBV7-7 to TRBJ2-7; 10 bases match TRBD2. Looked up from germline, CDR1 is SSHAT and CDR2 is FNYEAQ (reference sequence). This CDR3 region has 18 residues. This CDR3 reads CASSLGIRLAGHPYEQYF. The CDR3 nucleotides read TGTGCTAGCAGCTTAGGAATTCGACTAGCGGGTCACCCCTACGAGCAGTACTTC.

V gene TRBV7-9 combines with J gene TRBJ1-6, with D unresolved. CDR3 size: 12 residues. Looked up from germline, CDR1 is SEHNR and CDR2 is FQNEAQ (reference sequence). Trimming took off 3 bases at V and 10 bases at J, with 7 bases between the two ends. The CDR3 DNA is TGTGCCAGCAGCTTGACATGGTCACCCCTCCACTTT. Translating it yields CASSLTWSPLHF.

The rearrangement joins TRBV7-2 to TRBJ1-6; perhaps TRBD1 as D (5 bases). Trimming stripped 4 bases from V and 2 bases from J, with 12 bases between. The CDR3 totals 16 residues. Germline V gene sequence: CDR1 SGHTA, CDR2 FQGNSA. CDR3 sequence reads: CASSSTGTAYNSPLHF. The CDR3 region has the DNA TGTGCCAGCAGCTCCACCGGGACTGCCTATAATTCACCCCTCCACTTT. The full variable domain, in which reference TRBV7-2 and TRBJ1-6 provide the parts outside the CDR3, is GAGVSQSPSNKVTEKGKDVELRCDPISGHTALYWYRQSLGQGLEFLIYFQGNSAPDKSGLPSDRFSAERTGGSVSTLTIQRTQQEDSAVYLCASSSTGTAYNSPLHFGNGTRLTVT.